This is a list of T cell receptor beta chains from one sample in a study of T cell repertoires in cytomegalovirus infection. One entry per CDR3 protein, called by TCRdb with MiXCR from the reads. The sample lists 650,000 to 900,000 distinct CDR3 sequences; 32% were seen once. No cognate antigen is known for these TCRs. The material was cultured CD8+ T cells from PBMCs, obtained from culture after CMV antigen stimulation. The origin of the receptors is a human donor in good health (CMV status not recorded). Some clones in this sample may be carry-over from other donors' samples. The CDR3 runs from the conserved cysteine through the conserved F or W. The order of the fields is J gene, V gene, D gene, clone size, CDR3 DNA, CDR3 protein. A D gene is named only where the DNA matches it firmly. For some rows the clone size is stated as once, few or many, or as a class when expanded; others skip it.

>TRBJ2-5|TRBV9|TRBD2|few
TGTGCCAGCAGCGTAGATCTACGGACTAGCGGGCAAGAGACCCAGTACTTC
CASSVDLRTSGQETQYF
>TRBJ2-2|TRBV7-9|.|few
TGTGCCAGCAGCTTCGCCGGGACGGGTAACACCGGGGAGCTGTTTTTT
CASSFAGTGNTGELFF
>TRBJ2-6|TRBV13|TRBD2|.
TGTGCCAGCAGCTTACGTGGGACTAGCTCTGGGGCCAACGTCCTGACTTTC
CASSLRGTSSGANVLTF
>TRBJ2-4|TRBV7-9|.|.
TGTGCCAGCAGCTTAATGATAGGGAACGCCAAAAACATTCAGTACTTC
CASSLMIGNAKNIQYF
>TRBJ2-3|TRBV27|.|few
TGTGCCAGCAGACTTAACGGGTGGGCACGGAGCACAGATACGCAGTATTTT
CASRLNGWARSTDTQYF
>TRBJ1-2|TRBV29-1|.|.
TGCAGCGTTGAAGATAGGGCGGAGAACTATGGCTACACCTTC
CSVEDRAENYGYTF
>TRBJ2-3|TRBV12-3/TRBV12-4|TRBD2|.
TGTGCCAACAGTTTTTGGCCTAGCGGGGGTAGCACAGATACGCAGTATTTT
CANSFWPSGGSTDTQYF
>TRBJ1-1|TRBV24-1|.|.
TGTGCCACCAGTGACCGAGGGGCTGAAGCTTTCTTT
CATSDRGAEAFF
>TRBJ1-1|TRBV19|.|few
TGTGCCAGTAGCATAGAGGGAGGCACTGAAGCTTTCTTT
CASSIEGGTEAFF
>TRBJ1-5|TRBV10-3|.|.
TGTGCCATCAGTGAGACTTGGACAGATCCAGATCAGCCCCAGCATTTT
CAISETWTDPDQPQHF
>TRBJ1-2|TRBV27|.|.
TGTGCCAGCTCCCGTTATGGGGACTATGGCTACACCTTC
CASSRYGDYGYTF
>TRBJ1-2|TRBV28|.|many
TGTGCCAGCAGTTTATCTCAACAAAGGGGAGGTCTTGGCTACACCTTC
CASSLSQQRGGLGYTF
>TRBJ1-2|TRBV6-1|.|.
TGTGCCAGCAGTGAAGAGGCAGCCCCGACTACCTATGGCTACACCTTC
CASSEEAAPTTYGYTF
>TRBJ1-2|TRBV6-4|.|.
TGTGCCAGCAGTGACTCAGAGGGGAGGTACAATGGCTACACCTTC
CASSDSEGRYNGYTF
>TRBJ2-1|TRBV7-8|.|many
TGTGCCAGCAGCTTAAACCTAGGGGTAGGTTACAATGAGCAGTTCTTC
CASSLNLGVGYNEQFF
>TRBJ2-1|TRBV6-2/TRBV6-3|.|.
TGTGCCAGCAGTTACTCGAAGCGTGAGCAGTTCTTC
CASSYSKREQFF
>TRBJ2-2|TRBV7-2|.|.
TGTGCCAGCAGCTTAGTAGTGGCAGGGGACACCGGGGAGCTGTTTTTT
CASSLVVAGDTGELFF
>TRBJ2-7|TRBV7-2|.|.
TGTACCAGCAGCTTAGAGTCGGGACGGTACTACGAGCAGTACTTC
CTSSLESGRYYEQYF
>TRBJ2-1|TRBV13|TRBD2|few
TGTGCCAGCAGCTTAACTAGCGGGGCTTCATTCTTC
CASSLTSGASFF
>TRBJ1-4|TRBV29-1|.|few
TGCAGCGTTGAAGAAGCGAAAAAACTGTTTTTT
CSVEEAKKLFF